This T cell receptor (beta chain) was captured in a study of post-analysis software for immune sequencing data. Study-level background: The disease courses spanned relapsing-remitting, secondary progressive and progressive-relapsing forms of multiple sclerosis. Points from the study as a whole: Versus controls, multiple sclerosis patients showed significantly lower diversity (normalized Chao1). In patients, TRBV5-6, TRBV5-1 and TRBV20-1 belonged to five TRBV segments found more frequently than in controls. Samples made in the same batch grouped tightly together by F measure.

Incorporated into the TCR beta cDNA libraries were unique molecular identifiers, which served to reduce PCR and sequencing biases. The source material, 1 to 10 million T cells, gave rise to about 460,000 cDNA molecules. One entry per CDR3 protein results from TCRdb running MiXCR on the PCR reads. The sample contains around 260,000 distinct CDR3 sequences, 36% of which appear only once. Of note for this clonotype: Its antigen remains unidentified.

This CDR3 comprises 14 residues. CDR1 SGHTA and CDR2 FQGNSA come from the germline V gene. Trimming cost V 3 bases and J 5 bases, with 11 bases left between them. The origin of this receptor is a girl aged 5 to 17 with multiple sclerosis. The V and J genes are TRBV7-2 and TRBJ1-5; weak D call: TRBD1 (5 bases). Sequencing was done on a sample of blood. The CDR3 DNA reads as TGTGCCAGCAGCTTCCCGGGGGTCTATCAGCCCCAGCATTTT. Translated: CASSFPGVYQPQHF.